Presented here are 24 T cell receptor beta chains from one specimen sequenced in a study of blood T cells in healthy people across ages. Next came a second PCR, run for about 6 to 12 cycles, which used a sample-barcoded 5' primer along with a J-beta primer mix. TCRdb reprocessed the 5' RACE reads via MiXCR and lists one record per CDR3 protein. The sample lists approximately 820,000 distinct CDR3 sequences; about 42% were seen once. Sequences were obtained from blood. All receptors come from a man aged 60-69 years in good health.

There are a few counts of this clonotype. The chain employs TRBV12-3 or TRBV12-4 and TRBJ2-2; 11 bases map to TRBD2. The CDR3 runs 13 residues. The ends lost 7 bases at V and 6 bases at J; junction bases unmatched: 1. In DNA, the CDR3 is TGTGCCAGCATACTAGCGGGGGCCGGGGAGCTGTTTTTT. This encodes CASILAGAGELFF.

This clonotype was seen a few times. The chain links TRBV6-2 or TRBV6-3 to TRBJ2-5, with TRBD1 as a possible D gene (7 bases). Matching the DNA end better, TRBJ2-7 makes the J call doubtful. CDR1 MNHEY and CDR2 SVGEGT come from the germline V gene. This CDR3 has 16 amino acids. The CDR3 DNA reads TGTGCCAGCAGCTCCCCAATCGCGGGACAGTACTACGAGCAGTACTTC. Amino acid sequence: CASSSPIAGQYYEQYF.

This chain uses TRBV12-3 or TRBV12-4 with TRBJ2-7; 10 bases agree with TRBD1. This CDR3 contains 14 residues. Unmatched junction bases numbered 7, after V lost 3 bases and J lost 8 bases. The CDR3 sequence is CASSLGDRGTQQYF. DNA of the CDR3: TGTGCCAGCAGTTTGGGGGACAGGGGTACTCAGCAGTACTTC.

The chain couples TRBV12-3 or TRBV12-4 to TRBJ1-2; possibly TRBD1 for D (5 bases). The CDR3 is 12 residues long. Trimming removed 7 bases at V and 7 bases at J, with 13 bases between. Written as DNA, the CDR3 is TGTGCCAGCACCTCCGGGGGTGGTGGCTACACCTTC. Its translation: CASTSGGGGYTF.

CDR3 in DNA: TGTGCCAGCAGCCCGGACAGGGGGCTGGGCGAGCAGTACTTC. Protein product: CASSPDRGLGEQYF. The rearrangement joins TRBV3-1 to TRBJ2-7; 11 bases are a match to TRBD1. V was clipped by 4 bases and J by 6 bases; unmatched bases: 5. The CDR3 covers 14 residues. The germline V gene encodes CDR1 LGHDT and CDR2 YNNKEL (reference sequence).

The chain recombines TRBV12-3 or TRBV12-4 with TRBJ2-1, with TRBD1 identical over 8 bases. V shed 5 bases, J shed 9 bases, and the junction held 6 bases outside the gene matches. CDR3 length: 13 residues. The CDR3: CASSGSTGGEQFF. Written as DNA, the CDR3 is TGTGCCAGCAGTGGGTCAACAGGGGGTGAGCAGTTCTTC.

This clonotype came up many times. The chain couples TRBV2 to TRBJ2-1; the D is unclear. CDR3 size: 14 residues. Germline lookup yields CDR1 SNHLY and CDR2 FYNNEI. Trimming left V 6 bases short and J 0 bases short, with 9 bases between. CDR3 residues: CASRPLDSYNEQFF. The DNA for the CDR3 is TGTGCCAGCAGGCCCCTAGACTCCTACAATGAGCAGTTCTTC.

This clonotype has at least ten counts. One end of the junction fails to match germline, which may point to a read error. This chain connects TRBV10-1 to TRBJ1-2, with no clear D. The CDR3 runs to 13 residues. CDR1 and CDR2 from the germline V gene are WNHNN and SYGVQD (reference sequence). The CDR3, as DNA: TGTGCCAGCAGTGAATCAGCTAACTATGGCTACACCTTC. It encodes CASSESANYGYTF.

This clonotype was recorded only once. This chain connects TRBV7-2 to TRBJ1-2; 8 positions agree with TRBD1. Germline CDR1 is SGHTA and CDR2 is FQGNSA. V was clipped by 0 bases and J by 4 bases; unmatched bases: 4. The CDR3 sequence is 15 residues long. CDR3 coding DNA: TGTGCCAGCAGCTTAGCCGGGACAGGTACCTATGGCTACACCTTC. Protein sequence: CASSLAGTGTYGYTF.

About this clonotype itself: One junction end disagrees with the germline gene, perhaps due to a read error. The J gene is TRBJ2-7, the V gene TRBV2; 11 bases agree with TRBD2. Germline lookup yields CDR1 SNHLY and CDR2 FYNNEI. The length of the CDR3 is 15 residues. The chain's CDR3 is CAGSETSGASYEQYF. CDR3 bases: TGTGCCGGCAGCGAGACTAGCGGGGCCTCCTACGAGCAGTACTTC.

The gene calls are TRBV9 and TRBJ2-1; D may be TRBD1 or TRBD2 (7 bases each). Germline loops: CDR1 SGDLS, CDR2 YYNGEE. The CDR3 consists of 17 residues. The V end lost 0 bases, the J end lost 6 bases, and 19 bases lay between the germline ends. In nucleotides, the CDR3 is TGTGCCAGCAGCGTAGGAGTCAGGGGGAGGGCCTCCAATGAGCAGTTCTTC. Encoded protein: CASSVGVRGRASNEQFF.

The chain recombines TRBV9 with TRBJ1-1; D might be TRBD1 (5 bases). Trimming removed 5 bases from V and 6 bases from J, with 20 bases in between. Germline CDR1 and CDR2: SGDLS and YYNGEE. The CDR3 spans 15 residues. This chain's CDR3 is CASSRGGAGMAEAFF. DNA for the CDR3: TGTGCCAGCAGTCGGGGGGGTGCAGGAATGGCTGAAGCTTTCTTT.

J is TRBJ2-1 and V is TRBV3-1, with 8 bases fitting TRBD2. The V and J ends lost 5 bases and 7 bases, in that order; junction bases with no gene match: 10. CDR3 length: 15 amino acids. Germline lookup yields CDR1 LGHDT and CDR2 YNNKEL (reference sequence). This CDR3 reads CASSIRGGPRNEQFF. In DNA, the CDR3 is TGTGCCAGCAGCATACGGGGGGGCCCGCGGAATGAGCAGTTCTTC.

This clonotype was observed a handful of times. The J gene is TRBJ2-7, the V gene TRBV25-1; tentative D call: TRBD1 (6 bases). Germline V lookup: CDR1 MGHDK, CDR2 SYGVNS. The CDR3 runs 14 residues. With 3 bases removed from V and 2 bases from J, the gap between germline ends came to 11 bases. In nucleotides, the CDR3 is TGTGCCAGCAGTGATAGGGGGTGGACCTACGAGCAGTACTTC. Protein sequence: CASSDRGWTYEQYF.

This clonotype was counted only a few times. The gene calls are TRBV12-3 or TRBV12-4 and TRBJ1-2; TRBD1 agrees at 7 bases. The length of the CDR3 is 15 residues. J gave up 1 base and V 6 bases, and 8 bases lay outside the gene matches. The CDR3 here is CASRTSGTDNYGYTF. For the CDR3, the DNA is TGTGCCAGCAGGACCTCCGGGACAGATAACTATGGCTACACCTTC.

There are many counts of this clonotype. V and J are TRBV7-9 and TRBJ2-3; possibly TRBD2 for D (6 bases). Germline assignment: CDR1 SEHNR and CDR2 FQNEAQ (reference sequence). This CDR3 comprises 15 residues. V shed 5 bases and J shed 3 bases, with 15 bases lying between them. Here the CDR3 reads CASSPSGGRTDTQYF. The CDR3 bases are TGTGCCAGCAGCCCCTCCGGGGGTCGGACAGATACGCAGTATTTT.

Concerning this clonotype itself: One junction end disagrees with the germline gene, perhaps due to a read error. This chain connects TRBV4-1 to TRBJ2-5; possible D gene TRBD2, 5 bases. This CDR3 is 14 amino acids long. Germline CDR1 is MGHRA and CDR2 is YSYEKL. The CDR3 sequence: CASSQEGRQETQYF. The DNA for the CDR3 is TGTGCCAGCAGCCAAGAGGGCAGGCAAGAGACCCAGTACTTC.

This chain uses TRBV10-3 with TRBJ2-3, with a weak D call TRBD2 (5 bases). Germline V gene data show CDR1 as ENHRY and CDR2 as SYGVKD. V gave up 11 bases and J gave up 0 bases, with 9 bases separating them. This CDR3 is built from 12 residues. CDR3 protein: CAARTSTDTQYF. The CDR3 DNA reads as TGTGCCGCAAGGACTAGCACAGATACGCAGTATTTT.

The V call is TRBV20-1, the J call TRBJ1-1; the D gene is possibly TRBD1 (5 bases). CDR3 length: 13 amino acids. Germline V gives CDR1 DFQATT, CDR2 SNEGSKA (reference sequence). The V end was cut by 3 bases, the J end by 1 base, with 9 bases between. The CDR3: CSASLTANTEAFF. The CDR3, as DNA: TGCAGTGCTAGCTTGACAGCGAACACTGAAGCTTTCTTT.

This clonotype was counted once. J is TRBJ2-5 and V is TRBV13; D perhaps matches TRBD1 (5 bases). The tail of the sequence fits TRBJ2-7 better, so the J call may be wrong. This CDR3 has 14 residues. The germline gives CDR1 PRHDT, CDR2 FYEKMQ (reference sequence). The CDR3, as DNA: TGTGCCAGCAGCTTAACCTCAGGGCCTAACGAGCAGTACTTC. Its protein product is CASSLTSGPNEQYF.

This sequence joins TRBV7-9 and TRBJ1-2; D not resolved. The CDR3 is made up of 12 amino acids. V was clipped by 8 bases and J by 9 bases, with 16 bases between them. The germline CDR1 and CDR2 sequences are SEHNR and FQNEAQ (reference sequence). The CDR3 region is CASAIAGRSYTF. DNA of the CDR3: TGTGCCAGCGCTATAGCTGGCCGGAGCTACACCTTC.

The gene calls are TRBV28 and TRBJ2-7, with D maybe TRBD1 (5 bases). This CDR3 has 14 residues. V was clipped by 3 bases and J by 2 bases, with 11 bases between them. CDR1 and CDR2 from the germline V gene are MDHEN and SYDVKM. CDR3 amino acids: CASSLSRAPYEQYF. CDR3 sequence (DNA): TGTGCCAGCAGTTTGTCCAGGGCCCCCTACGAGCAGTACTTC.

The chain combines TRBV18 with TRBJ2-6, with D maybe TRBD1 (6 bases). Germline CDR1 reads KGHSH; CDR2 reads LQKENI. The CDR3 is made up of 18 amino acids. Trimming pared 5 bases from V and 0 bases from J, leaving 17 bases between. The CDR3 DNA sequence: TGTGCCAGCTCATCAAACAGGGCCCCCGGCTCTGGGGCCAACGTCCTGACTTTC. This sequence encodes CASSSNRAPGSGANVLTF.

The chain employs TRBV27 and TRBJ2-5; D may correspond to TRBD1 or TRBD2 (5 bases each). In germline, CDR1 is MNHEY, CDR2 SMNVEV (reference sequence). The V gene lost 3 bases and the J gene lost 5 bases, with 10 bases spanning the gap. CDR3 length equals 13 residues. CDR3 region: CASSLRGTETQYF. CDR3 sequence (DNA): TGTGCCAGCAGTTTGAGGGGCACGGAGACCCAGTACTTC.